The clone carrying this T cell receptor beta chain was counted ten times or more. Antigen: not known. Time point meaning: sample taken at primary tumor resection. The sample is drawn from a study of spatial heterogeneity in lung cancer. Whole-study findings and limits: Higher tumor mutation counts went along with higher counts of expanded intratumoral alpha and beta TCRs.

MiXCR was run by TCRdb on the 5' RACE reads, yielding one entry per CDR3 protein. The sample carries about 22,000 distinct CDR3 sequences, more than 2.5% recorded once. The germline V gene has CDR1 SGHTA and CDR2 FQGNSA. After removal of 5 bases from V and 7 bases from J, the junction contained 8 bases not matched to a gene. The CDR3 is made up of 16 amino acids. The material was lung tumor tissue, obtained at surgery. The chain is built from TRBV7-2 and TRBJ1-6; 10 bases line up with TRBD1. This TCR was sampled from a male donor with early-stage non-small cell lung cancer. CDR3 bases: TGTGCCAGCAGCCGATCCACGACAGGGGGCAATTCACCCCTCCACTTT. Its protein is CASSRSTTGGNSPLHF.